Listed below are T cell receptor beta chains from one sample, sequenced in a study of patients and donors after allogeneic stem cell transplantation. TCRdb passed the RT-PCR reads through MiXCR, listing each CDR3 protein once. Here the sample spans under 170,000 distinct CDR3 sequences, about 40% being singletons. The specimen sequenced was blood, either unsorted or a sorted T cell fraction (not recorded which). Receptors were obtained from a human donor who was either an allogeneic HSCT recipient or a stem cell or donor lymphocyte infusion donor (not recorded which). It is not recorded whose cells these are; they may come from a transplant donor. The CDR3 runs from the conserved cysteine through the conserved F or W. The D gene is left open where the match is weak. Size is stated for part of the rows, as once, few or many counts, or as a class when the clone is expanded.

>NA|TRBJ1-1|NA|TRBV5-1
CASSPAGGIKSEAFF
TGCGCCAGCAGCCCGGCGGGAGGGATTAAGTCTGAAGCTTTCTTT
>NA|TRBJ1-2|NA|TRBV29-1
CSVIGVWEGNYGYTF
TGCAGCGTTATCGGTGTCTGGGAAGGGAACTATGGCTACACCTTC
>NA|TRBJ2-7|NA|TRBV15
CATSRTVFGVYEQYF
TGTGCCACCAGCAGGACGGTCTTTGGAGTGTACGAGCAGTACTTC
>NA|TRBJ2-1|NA|TRBV7-3
CASSMWRHNEQFF
TGTGCCAGCAGCATGTGGAGACACAATGAGCAGTTCTTC
>many|TRBJ1-1|NA|TRBV5-1
CASSFNREGGAFF
TGCGCCAGCAGCTTCAACAGGGAGGGGGGAGCTTTCTTT
>NA|TRBJ2-7|NA|TRBV5-1
CASSPIQGPLEQYF
TGCGCCAGCAGCCCAATACAGGGCCCTCTCGAGCAGTACTTC
>once|TRBJ2-2|NA|TRBV25-1
CASSEYSSWVAGELFF
TGTGCCAGCAGTGAATATAGTTCATGGGTCGCCGGGGAGCTGTTTTTT
>NA|TRBJ2-3|NA|TRBV29-1
CSAETGEWQYF
TGCAGCGCCGAGACAGGCGAATGGCAGTATTTT
>NA|TRBJ1-2|NA|TRBV5-1
CASSGDIYGYTF
TGCGCCAGCAGCGGGGACATCTATGGCTACACCTTC
>NA|TRBJ2-2|NA|TRBV28
CASSVQQGQTGELFF
TGTGCCAGCAGTGTGCAGCAGGGGCAAACCGGGGAGCTGTTTTTT
>NA|TRBJ1-1|TRBD1|TRBV19
CASSAHRGEDTEAFF
TGTGCCAGTAGCGCACACAGGGGGGAGGACACTGAAGCTTTCTTT
>NA|TRBJ2-3|NA|TRBV12-3/TRBV12-4
CASSSSGGRTRVPTDTQYF
TGTGCCAGCAGTTCGTCGGGGGGCAGGACTAGAGTCCCCACAGATACGCAGTATTTT
>few|TRBJ2-6|NA|TRBV6-5
CASSYRLSGANVLTF
TGTGCCAGCAGTTACCGTTTAAGTGGGGCCAACGTCCTGACTTTC
>NA|TRBJ2-7|NA|TRBV15
CATSRDPLPWAASSYEQYF
TGTGCCACCAGCAGAGATCCCTTACCCTGGGCTGCAAGCTCCTACGAGCAGTACTTC
>NA|TRBJ2-7|NA|TRBV9
CASSSTVYEQYF
TGTGCCAGCAGCTCAACCGTCTACGAGCAGTACTTC
>NA|TRBJ1-6|NA|TRBV7-9
CASSLGSERSYNSPLHF
TGTGCCAGCAGCTTGGGATCGGAGAGGTCCTATAATTCACCCCTCCACTTT
>few|TRBJ1-5|TRBD1|TRBV27
CASSSPSGQGANQPQHF
TGTGCCAGCAGTTCCCCTTCGGGACAGGGGGCGAATCAGCCCCAGCATTTT
>few|TRBJ2-1|NA|TRBV20-1
CSATLGQRSYNEQFF
TGCAGTGCTACCCTCGGACAGCGCTCCTACAATGAGCAGTTCTTC
>few|TRBJ2-3|NA|TRBV9
CASRRTDTQYF
TGTGCCAGCAGGAGGACAGATACGCAGTATTTT
>NA|TRBJ2-2|TRBD2|TRBV5-6
CASSFKGLAVNTGELFF
TGTGCCAGCAGCTTCAAGGGGCTAGCGGTAAACACCGGGGAGCTGTTTTTT
>few|TRBJ2-1|NA|TRBV5-1
CASSSPSQGNEQFF
TGCGCCAGCAGCTCTCCTTCTCAGGGCAATGAGCAGTTCTTC
>few|TRBJ1-2|TRBD1|TRBV27
CASSGTGVSGGYTF
TGTGCCAGCAGTGGGACAGGGGTGTCGGGTGGCTACACCTTC
>once|TRBJ1-5|NA|TRBV3-2
CASSHEVDRGVWQPQHF
TGTGCCAGCAGCCACGAAGTAGACAGGGGGGTATGGCAGCCCCAGCATTTT
>few|TRBJ1-5|TRBD1|TRBV20-1
CSASRQGYSNQPQHF
TGCAGTGCTTCCAGACAGGGCTATAGCAATCAGCCCCAGCATTTT
>few|TRBJ2-1|NA|TRBV20-1
CSEVLDNEQFF
TGCAGTGAAGTTCTGGACAATGAGCAGTTCTTC
>NA|TRBJ2-5|TRBD2|TRBV12-3/TRBV12-4
CASSPGLAGGLETQYF
TGTGCCAGCAGCCCCGGACTAGCGGGGGGGCTTGAGACCCAGTACTTC
>NA|TRBJ1-1|TRBD1|TRBV6-5
CASSYLGVQGGTTEAFF
TGTGCCAGCAGTTACTTAGGAGTACAGGGGGGGACCACTGAAGCTTTCTTT
>NA|TRBJ1-2|TRBD1|TRBV4-3
CASSQTGTGVHGYTF
TGCGCCAGCAGCCAGACCGGGACAGGGGTTCATGGCTACACCTTC
>NA|TRBJ2-5|NA|TRBV10-1
CASDRSGARETQYF
TGCGCCAGCGATCGGTCGGGGGCCCGGGAGACCCAGTACTTC
>NA|TRBJ1-2|NA|TRBV27
CASSLTIGAVPYGYTF
TGTGCCAGCAGTTTAACGATCGGCGCAGTCCCCTATGGCTACACCTTC
>NA|TRBJ2-2|NA|TRBV4-2
CASSQENGDSTGELFF
TGTGCCAGCAGCCAAGAAAACGGGGACTCTACCGGGGAGCTGTTTTTT
>few|TRBJ1-3|TRBD1|TRBV24-1
CATGHGTANTIYF
TGTGCCACCGGTCATGGGACAGCAAACACCATATATTTT
>NA|TRBJ2-3|NA|TRBV4-3
CASSQDFLAADTQYF
TGCGCCAGCAGCCAAGATTTTCTGGCAGCAGATACGCAGTATTTT
>NA|TRBJ2-5|NA|TRBV3-1
CASSQVVGAETQYF
TGTGCCAGCAGCCAAGTGGTGGGGGCTGAGACCCAGTACTTC
>NA|TRBJ1-1|NA|TRBV20-1
CSAQSYRNTGAFF
TGCAGTGCCCAATCGTACAGAAACACTGGAGCTTTCTTT
>NA|TRBJ2-5|NA|TRBV9
CASSPDGLERETQYF
TGTGCCAGCAGCCCGGATGGTCTAGAGCGGGAGACCCAGTACTTC
>NA|TRBJ1-2|TRBD1|TRBV20-1
CSASYRGGGAGNYGYTF
TGCAGTGCTAGCTATAGGGGAGGGGGCGCGGGTAACTATGGCTACACCTTC
>NA|TRBJ1-4|NA|TRBV21-1
CASTPNSPFF
TGTGCCAGCACCCCTAATTCTCCGTTTTTT
>few|TRBJ2-3|TRBD2|TRBV7-6
CASSPRETSGGDRSTDTQYF
TGTGCCAGCAGCCCCCGCGAGACTAGCGGGGGAGACCGTAGCACAGATACGCAGTATTTT
>NA|TRBJ1-2|NA|TRBV30
CACTTPANYGYTF
TGTGCCTGTACGACTCCGGCTAACTATGGCTACACCTTC
>NA|TRBJ1-2|NA|TRBV4-3
CASSQERAMNYGYTF
TGCGCCAGCAGCCAAGAACGGGCTATGAACTATGGCTACACCTTC
>NA|TRBJ2-1|NA|TRBV18
CASSREVPDSYNEQFF
TGTGCCAGCTCAAGGGAGGTCCCTGACTCCTACAATGAGCAGTTCTTC
>NA|TRBJ1-1|NA|TRBV6-6
CASSPVERTFF
TGTGCCAGCAGCCCAGTGGAAAGGACTTTCTTT
>many|TRBJ2-2|TRBD1|TRBV6-6
CATDRDTGELFF
TGTGCCACCGACAGGGACACCGGGGAGCTGTTTTTT
>few|TRBJ2-3|NA|TRBV20-1
CSGWWSLTDTQYF
TGCAGTGGATGGTGGTCTCTCACAGATACGCAGTATTTT